The entry below gives a single TCR beta chain sequence along with its context. Antigen specificity is unknown. The length of the CDR3 is 17 residues. Trimming cost V 0 bases and J 0 bases, with 13 bases left between them. In germline, CDR1 is WSHSY, CDR2 SAAADI. These data belong to a study of cytomegalovirus exposure and HLA in healthy donors. Looking at the study overall: The 120 validation repertoires used the same platform as the 550 to 700 first-cohort repertoires (as reported by a later analysis).

Clones were sequenced by immunoSEQ multiplex PCR, and TCRdb holds only the in-frame ones, with some missing. The sample gives around 60,000 clones, roughly nine tenths of which show up once; around 1.4% is in the top ten. Study-level results: Cytomegalovirus association was listed for about 170 TCR beta chains.

Sequencing was performed on PBMCs. The V and J genes are TRBV10-2 and TRBJ2-3; D gene unclear. This TCR came from a woman younger than 30 in good health and CMV-seronegative. DNA for the CDR3: TGCGCCAGCAGTGAGTCACTCCCCTCTCCTAGCACAGATACGCAGTATTTT. Its translation: CASSESLPSPSTDTQYF.